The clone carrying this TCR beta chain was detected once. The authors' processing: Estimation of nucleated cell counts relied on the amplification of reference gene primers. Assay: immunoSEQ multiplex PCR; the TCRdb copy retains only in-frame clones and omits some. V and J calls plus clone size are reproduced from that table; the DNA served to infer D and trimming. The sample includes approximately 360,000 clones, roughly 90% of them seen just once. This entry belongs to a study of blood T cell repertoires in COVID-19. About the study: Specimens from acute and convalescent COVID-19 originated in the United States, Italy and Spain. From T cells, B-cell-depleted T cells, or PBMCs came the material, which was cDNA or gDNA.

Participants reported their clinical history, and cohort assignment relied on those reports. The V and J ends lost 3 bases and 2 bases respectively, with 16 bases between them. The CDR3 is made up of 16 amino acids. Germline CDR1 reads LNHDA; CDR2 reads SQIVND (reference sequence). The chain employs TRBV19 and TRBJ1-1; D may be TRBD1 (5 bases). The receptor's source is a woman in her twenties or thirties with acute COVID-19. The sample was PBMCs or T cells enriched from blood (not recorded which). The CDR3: CASSIDSGDLNTEAFF. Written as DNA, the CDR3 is TGTGCCAGTAGTATTGACAGTGGGGACTTAAACACTGAAGCTTTCTTT.